The clone carrying this T cell receptor (beta chain) came up once. Sequencing was performed with immunoSEQ multiplex PCR; in TCRdb, only in-frame clones are kept and a portion is missing. The sample contains 200,000 to 250,000 clones, about 85% of which appear only once. The data stem from a study of blood T cell repertoires in COVID-19. CDR1 is ENHRY, CDR2 SYGVKD, per germline. The length of the CDR3 is 15 residues. V gave up 2 bases and J gave up 3 bases; unmatched junction bases: 5. Sequencing input: peripheral blood. The receptor comes from a man aged 45-65 years who had recovered from COVID-19. The chain employs TRBV10-3 and TRBJ2-3; 7 positions match TRBD2. CDR3 amino acids: CAISEGGSWTDTQYF. CDR3 coding DNA: TGTGCCATCAGTGAGGGCGGGAGCTGGACAGATACGCAGTATTTT.